This T cell receptor beta chain was recovered during a study of beta chain features in type 1 diabetes. Expressed TCRB transcripts were sequenced after all isolated RNA was converted to cDNA. TCRdb keeps only in-frame clones here, not all; method: immunoSEQ multiplex PCR. The sample gives 500,000 to 850,000 clones, 11% to 15% of which show up once; roughly 0.04% is in the top ten. The CDR3 has 14 amino acids. Study results and caveats: Shorter TCRB CDR3s, moderately but significantly so, were found in Type 1 diabetes patients in all four CD4+ subsets.

On average, the one heparinised blood draw given by each donor was roughly 100 mL. Remarks on this clone: Its antigen is undetermined.

This TCR was sampled from a man between 18 and 29 years old with type 1 diabetes. The V call is TRBV21-1, the J call TRBJ2-7; TRBD1, the table's D call, was not compared with the DNA. TRBV21-1 is a listed pseudogene. Specimen: naive CD4+ T cells from blood. CDR3 sequence: CASSTYRGSYEQYF. The CDR3 coding sequence is TGTGCCAGCAGCACTTACAGGGGATCCTACGAGCAGTACTTC.